The rows below give T cell receptor beta chains drawn from one sample of a study of cytomegalovirus exposure and HLA in healthy donors. TCRdb's table, derived via immunoSEQ multiplex PCR, lists solely in-frame clones and lacks some. The data contain over 150,000 clones, roughly four fifths of them seen just once; the ten biggest clones take up about 2.7%. The sequencing input was PBMCs. The receptors come from a male donor in good health and CMV-seronegative. Both conserved end residues are trimmed from each CDR3. Fields, in order: CDR3 protein, clone size, V gene, J gene. The size field is filled for only some rows; it gives once, few, many or a size class.

cdr3_aa: ASTPRAGGTEAF; clone_size: NA; v_call: TRBV6-5; j_call: TRBJ1-1
cdr3_aa: ASSSPTALSDPTNEKLF; clone_size: NA; v_call: TRBV28; j_call: TRBJ1-4
cdr3_aa: ASTQTHRNTEAF; clone_size: NA; v_call: TRBV6-5; j_call: TRBJ1-1
cdr3_aa: ASSYPQDGELF; clone_size: NA; v_call: TRBV6-5; j_call: TRBJ2-2
cdr3_aa: ASSPGLASTDTQY; clone_size: NA; v_call: TRBV28; j_call: TRBJ2-3
cdr3_aa: ASRLMVAGVPEQF; clone_size: NA; v_call: TRBV6-5; j_call: TRBJ2-1
cdr3_aa: ATSKRSFGDEQY; clone_size: NA; v_call: TRBV15; j_call: TRBJ2-7
cdr3_aa: ASSIIQGNEAF; clone_size: NA; v_call: TRBV19; j_call: TRBJ1-1
cdr3_aa: ASSPTGGVWTGELF; clone_size: NA; v_call: TRBV19; j_call: TRBJ2-2
cdr3_aa: ASSIRRGRTNEKLF; clone_size: few; v_call: TRBV7-2; j_call: TRBJ1-4
cdr3_aa: ASSYGGLDSYEQY; clone_size: NA; v_call: TRBV6-5; j_call: TRBJ2-7
cdr3_aa: ASRDGAMANEKLF; clone_size: once; v_call: TRBV6-5; j_call: TRBJ1-4
cdr3_aa: ASSLGDRVGEKLF; clone_size: NA; v_call: TRBV5-8; j_call: TRBJ1-4
cdr3_aa: ASSPSMNTEAF; clone_size: NA; v_call: TRBV14; j_call: TRBJ1-1
cdr3_aa: ASSDNPKQGSDTQY; clone_size: few; v_call: TRBV6-4; j_call: TRBJ2-3
cdr3_aa: ATGGTSGSDTQY; clone_size: NA; v_call: TRBV6-5; j_call: TRBJ2-3
cdr3_aa: ASSLGQGGYEQY; clone_size: NA; v_call: TRBV27; j_call: TRBJ2-7